These T cell receptor beta chains were read from a single sample in a study of blood T cell repertoires in COVID-19. The table came from immunoSEQ multiplex PCR; TCRdb's copy has only in-frame clones and leaves some out. This sample has more than 25,000 clones, with 80% to 90% found just once. The sample was peripheral blood. These receptors all stem from a woman of 80 years or more with COVID-19, enrolled during active disease. CDR3s include the opening cysteine and the closing phenylalanine or tryptophan. D genes are given only for firm matches. Only some rows state a clone size, as once, few, many or a class for expanded clones.

CDR3nt: TGCGCCAGCAGCCCAATGACTAGCTCCTACGAGCAGTACTTC; CDR3aa: CASSPMTSSYEQYF; j_gene: TRBJ2-7; v_gene: TRBV5-1; d_gene: NA; abundance: few
CDR3nt: TGCGCCAGCAGCCCCGAGGGGCTAGCGGGGGGCAGAGAGCAGTACTTC; CDR3aa: CASSPEGLAGGREQYF; j_gene: TRBJ2-7; v_gene: TRBV5-1; d_gene: TRBD2; abundance: medium-sized
CDR3nt: TGTGCTAGTGGTTTAGGCCAGGGACTAAACATTCAGTACTTC; CDR3aa: CASGLGQGLNIQYF; j_gene: TRBJ2-4; v_gene: TRBV12-5; d_gene: NA; abundance: NA
CDR3nt: TGTGCCAGCAGCCCGTATTCCGGGGGGGCTGGATTTGGAGAGACCCAGTACTTC; CDR3aa: CASSPYSGGAGFGETQYF; j_gene: TRBJ2-5; v_gene: TRBV9; d_gene: TRBD2; abundance: NA
CDR3nt: TGTGCCAGCAGCGTAGCTACGGGGTCGGCTAATGAAAAACTGTTTTTT; CDR3aa: CASSVATGSANEKLFF; j_gene: TRBJ1-4; v_gene: TRBV9; d_gene: NA; abundance: NA
CDR3nt: TGTGCCTGGAGTGCCTTAGCGACTAGGGTCACTGAAGCTTTCTTT; CDR3aa: CAWSALATRVTEAFF; j_gene: TRBJ1-1; v_gene: TRBV30; d_gene: NA; abundance: NA
CDR3nt: TGTGCCAGCTCACCAATAATGACAGGGGTTACTGAAGCTTTCTTT; CDR3aa: CASSPIMTGVTEAFF; j_gene: TRBJ1-1; v_gene: TRBV18; d_gene: TRBD1; abundance: NA
CDR3nt: TGTGCCAGTAGAACTAGCGGGGGCACCGGGGAGCTGTTTTTT; CDR3aa: CASRTSGGTGELFF; j_gene: TRBJ2-2; v_gene: TRBV19; d_gene: TRBD2; abundance: NA
CDR3nt: TGTGCCAGCAGCCAAGAATCGGGACAGGGTAATTCACCCCTCCACTTT; CDR3aa: CASSQESGQGNSPLHF; j_gene: TRBJ1-6; v_gene: TRBV4-2; d_gene: TRBD1; abundance: NA
CDR3nt: TGTGCCATCAGTGTCACCGCACAAAGAAATAATTCACCCCTCCACTTT; CDR3aa: CAISVTAQRNNSPLHF; j_gene: TRBJ1-6; v_gene: TRBV10-3; d_gene: NA; abundance: once
CDR3nt: TGTGCCAGCAGTCCAAGCAGGATGAGGGCAGATACGCAGTATTTT; CDR3aa: CASSPSRMRADTQYF; j_gene: TRBJ2-3; v_gene: TRBV27; d_gene: NA; abundance: NA
CDR3nt: TGTGCCAGCAGCCAAGATGTGGCGGGGGGGCTGTCGACCCAGTACTTC; CDR3aa: CASSQDVAGGLSTQYF; j_gene: TRBJ2-5; v_gene: TRBV3-1/TRBV3-2; d_gene: TRBD2; abundance: once
CDR3nt: TGTGCCAGCAGCCCGGGACTAGCGGGGGGGTGGGGCACAGATACGCAGTATTTT; CDR3aa: CASSPGLAGGWGTDTQYF; j_gene: TRBJ2-3; v_gene: TRBV7-2; d_gene: TRBD2; abundance: few
CDR3nt: TGTGCCAGCAGCAGGACTAGCGGGGGCCCCTACGAGCAGTACTTC; CDR3aa: CASSRTSGGPYEQYF; j_gene: TRBJ2-7; v_gene: TRBV27; d_gene: TRBD2; abundance: once
CDR3nt: TGTGCCACCACCCCGACAGGGAGCCCGGACACCGGGGAGCTGTTTTTT; CDR3aa: CATTPTGSPDTGELFF; j_gene: TRBJ2-2; v_gene: TRBV7-2; d_gene: TRBD1; abundance: NA
CDR3nt: TGTGCCAGCAGCTTAAGTACAGGGCGGGGCACAGATACGCAGTATTTT; CDR3aa: CASSLSTGRGTDTQYF; j_gene: TRBJ2-3; v_gene: TRBV7-3; d_gene: NA; abundance: NA
CDR3nt: TGTGCCAGTAGGGTACAGGGGGCCTATGGCTACACCTTC; CDR3aa: CASRVQGAYGYTF; j_gene: TRBJ1-2; v_gene: TRBV19; d_gene: TRBD1; abundance: NA
CDR3nt: TGCGCCAGCAGCCCACTAGCGGGGGCAACGAACACCGGGGAGCTGTTTTTT; CDR3aa: CASSPLAGATNTGELFF; j_gene: TRBJ2-2; v_gene: TRBV5-1; d_gene: TRBD2; abundance: NA
CDR3nt: TGTGCCAGCACCTGGGGGGTTACTGAAGCTTTCTTT; CDR3aa: CASTWGVTEAFF; j_gene: TRBJ1-1; v_gene: TRBV27; d_gene: NA; abundance: once
CDR3nt: TGTGCCAGCAGTGAAAGGGGACAGGGTAATTCACCCCTCCACTTT; CDR3aa: CASSERGQGNSPLHF; j_gene: TRBJ1-6; v_gene: TRBV6-1; d_gene: TRBD1; abundance: NA
CDR3nt: TGTGCCAGCAGCACCGGGACTAGCGGGGGGGCCGCAGATACGCAGTATTTT; CDR3aa: CASSTGTSGGAADTQYF; j_gene: TRBJ2-3; v_gene: TRBV5-8; d_gene: TRBD2; abundance: NA
CDR3nt: TGCGCCAGCAGCCGTCAAACAGAGGGACAGTGGTTCTCTGGAAACACCATATATTTT; CDR3aa: CASSRQTEGQWFSGNTIYF; j_gene: TRBJ1-3; v_gene: TRBV4-1; d_gene: TRBD1; abundance: NA
CDR3nt: TGTGCCAGCAGCTTAGGCGGGACAGGGGGCTCCTATAATTCACCCCTCCACTTT; CDR3aa: CASSLGGTGGSYNSPLHF; j_gene: TRBJ1-6; v_gene: TRBV13; d_gene: TRBD1; abundance: NA
CDR3nt: TGCAGTGCTAGTCAATCCCAGGGCAATCAACTGTTTTTT; CDR3aa: CSASQSQGNQLFF; j_gene: TRBJ1-4; v_gene: TRBV20-1; d_gene: NA; abundance: NA
CDR3nt: TGCAGCGTTGTTATATCGGGAATAGGCTATAATTCACCCCTCCACTTT; CDR3aa: CSVVISGIGYNSPLHF; j_gene: TRBJ1-6; v_gene: TRBV29-1; d_gene: NA; abundance: once
CDR3nt: TGTGCCAGCAGCTCAGAGGGCCAACCGATATACGAGCAGTACTTC; CDR3aa: CASSSEGQPIYEQYF; j_gene: TRBJ2-7; v_gene: TRBV7-2; d_gene: NA; abundance: NA
CDR3nt: TGCGCCAGCAGCTCGACCCCCTTCATGGCTGGACAGTCGAACACTGAAGCTTTCTTT; CDR3aa: CASSSTPFMAGQSNTEAFF; j_gene: TRBJ1-1; v_gene: TRBV5-1; d_gene: NA; abundance: few
CDR3nt: TGTGCCAGTAGTATTTATCGGACAGGGGCGCGTTCTGGCAATCAGCCCCAGCATTTT; CDR3aa: CASSIYRTGARSGNQPQHF; j_gene: TRBJ1-5; v_gene: TRBV19; d_gene: TRBD1; abundance: NA
CDR3nt: TGTGCCAGTAAACAGGGGAACAATCAGCCCCAGCATTTT; CDR3aa: CASKQGNNQPQHF; j_gene: TRBJ1-5; v_gene: TRBV19; d_gene: TRBD1; abundance: NA
CDR3nt: TGTGCCAGCCTAGGGACTCGGGGCTACACCTTC; CDR3aa: CASLGTRGYTF; j_gene: TRBJ1-2; v_gene: TRBV25-1; d_gene: NA; abundance: NA
CDR3nt: TGTGCCAGCAGCTTAAACAGGGTCCTAACCGGGGAGCTGTTTTTT; CDR3aa: CASSLNRVLTGELFF; j_gene: TRBJ2-2; v_gene: TRBV5-8; d_gene: NA; abundance: few
CDR3nt: TGTGCCAGCAGCCAAGAACTAGCGGGGGGGCCGTGGGAGACCCAGTACTTC; CDR3aa: CASSQELAGGPWETQYF; j_gene: TRBJ2-5; v_gene: TRBV4-2; d_gene: TRBD2; abundance: once
CDR3nt: TGTGCCAGCAGTGAATATTCCGGTCAGGGCACCGGGGAGCTGTTTTTT; CDR3aa: CASSEYSGQGTGELFF; j_gene: TRBJ2-2; v_gene: TRBV25-1; d_gene: NA; abundance: NA
CDR3nt: TGTGCCAGCAGCTTAGCGGGTAGAGAATCGGGTGGCTACACCTTC; CDR3aa: CASSLAGRESGGYTF; j_gene: TRBJ1-2; v_gene: TRBV7-8; d_gene: NA; abundance: NA
CDR3nt: TGTGCCAGCAGCCCAACCGGGACTAGTAGGAGCAATGAGCAGTTCTTC; CDR3aa: CASSPTGTSRSNEQFF; j_gene: TRBJ2-1; v_gene: TRBV9; d_gene: TRBD2; abundance: NA
CDR3nt: TGTGCCAGCCGAGGGCTGAGCGGGGGGTACCAAGAGACCCAGTACTTC; CDR3aa: CASRGLSGGYQETQYF; j_gene: TRBJ2-5; v_gene: TRBV6-6; d_gene: TRBD2; abundance: NA
CDR3nt: TGTGCCAGCAGCTTAGATGGACAGGGGGGTAGAAGCAATCAGCCCCAGCATTTT; CDR3aa: CASSLDGQGGRSNQPQHF; j_gene: TRBJ1-5; v_gene: TRBV11-2; d_gene: TRBD1; abundance: NA
CDR3nt: TGCGCCAGCAGCTCTCTAGCGGGGGGGCTAGCATACGAGCAGTACTTC; CDR3aa: CASSSLAGGLAYEQYF; j_gene: TRBJ2-7; v_gene: TRBV5-1; d_gene: TRBD2; abundance: NA
CDR3nt: TGTGCCAGCAGTTTACGGCAGGGCAGTTACGAGCAGTACTTC; CDR3aa: CASSLRQGSYEQYF; j_gene: TRBJ2-7; v_gene: TRBV27; d_gene: NA; abundance: NA
CDR3nt: TGTGCCAGCAGCTTAGTCGGCAGACAGAGCTCTGGAAACACCATATATTTT; CDR3aa: CASSLVGRQSSGNTIYF; j_gene: TRBJ1-3; v_gene: TRBV7-8; d_gene: NA; abundance: NA
CDR3nt: TGTGCCAGCAGCGTAGGGGACGGGAGAAATCAGCCCCAGCATTTT; CDR3aa: CASSVGDGRNQPQHF; j_gene: TRBJ1-5; v_gene: TRBV9; d_gene: NA; abundance: NA
CDR3nt: TGTGCCAGCAGTTTGGACAGGGGCACTGAAGCTTTCTTT; CDR3aa: CASSLDRGTEAFF; j_gene: TRBJ1-1; v_gene: TRBV6-6; d_gene: TRBD1; abundance: NA
CDR3nt: TGTGCCTGGAGTAGAGGGTATGTGGGCTACACCTTC; CDR3aa: CAWSRGYVGYTF; j_gene: TRBJ1-2; v_gene: TRBV30; d_gene: NA; abundance: once
CDR3nt: TGTGCCAGTAGTATGGACAGGTTCTCTGGAAACACCATATATTTT; CDR3aa: CASSMDRFSGNTIYF; j_gene: TRBJ1-3; v_gene: TRBV19; d_gene: TRBD1; abundance: NA